This T cell receptor beta chain was observed in a study of cytomegalovirus exposure and HLA in healthy donors. PCR primers comprised 60 Vbeta and 13 Jbeta primers. Authors' processing steps: A later analysis counted 80 million or so unique TCR beta chains, some 11 million shared. The data were produced by immunoSEQ multiplex PCR, yet TCRdb's version contains in-frame clones alone and is incomplete. Clonal size and the V and J genes are those of that table, whereas D and trimming came from the DNA. Among 99,000 or so clones listed, roughly three quarters were seen once. Germline V gene sequence: CDR1 LNHDA, CDR2 SQIVND (reference sequence). V gave up 0 bases and J gave up 2 bases, with 20 bases separating them. The CDR3 extends over 19 amino acids.

The chain links TRBV19 to TRBJ1-5; no firm D call. Specimen: PBMCs. The receptor was isolated from a man aged 30 to 39 in good health and CMV-seronegative. The CDR3 here is CASSIERSAVTVRNQPQHF. CDR3 nucleotide sequence: TGTGCCAGTAGTATAGAGAGGTCGGCGGTAACCGTGCGCAATCAGCCCCAGCATTTT.